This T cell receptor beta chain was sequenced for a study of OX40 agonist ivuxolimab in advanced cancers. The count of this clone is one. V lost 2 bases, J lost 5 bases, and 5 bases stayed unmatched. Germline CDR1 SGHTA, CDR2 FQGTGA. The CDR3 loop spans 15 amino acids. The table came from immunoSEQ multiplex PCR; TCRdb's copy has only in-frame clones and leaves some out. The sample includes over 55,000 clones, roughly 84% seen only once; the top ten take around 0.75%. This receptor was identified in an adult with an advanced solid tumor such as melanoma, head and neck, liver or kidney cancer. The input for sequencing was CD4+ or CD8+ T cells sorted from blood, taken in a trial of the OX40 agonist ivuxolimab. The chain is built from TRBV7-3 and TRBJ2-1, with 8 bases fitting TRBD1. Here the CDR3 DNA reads TGTGCCAGCAGCTTAGGACAGGGAGGAAACAATGAGCAGTTCTTC. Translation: CASSLGQGGNNEQFF.